Described below is a single T cell receptor (beta chain) sequence and its context. In the original analysis: Estimation of nucleated cell counts was performed using reference gene primer amplification. The method was immunoSEQ multiplex PCR; TCRdb's version includes in-frame clones alone and lacks a portion of them. V, J and clone size are taken as reported in that table, and D and trimming were inferred from the DNA itself. The sample shows roughly 97,000 clones, approximately 83% of them seen only once. Germline V lookup: CDR1 SGHDT, CDR2 YYEEEE. The V and J ends lost 3 bases and 0 bases, in that order; junction bases with no gene match: 5. There are 16 residues in the CDR3. This sample is drawn from a study of blood T cell repertoires in COVID-19. Study at large: The United States, Italy and Spain were the sources of the acute and convalescent COVID-19 samples. The analysed material was cDNA or gDNA that came from T cells, B-cell-depleted T cells, or PBMCs.

The rearrangement uses TRBV5-6 and TRBJ2-3; 9 positions agree with TRBD1. The sequence derives from a woman of 80 years or more with active or convalescent COVID-19. The sequenced material came from peripheral blood. This CDR3 is CASSWGQGRSTDTQYF. The CDR3 nucleotides are TGTGCCAGCAGCTGGGGACAGGGTAGGAGCACAGATACGCAGTATTTT.